The following is a T cell receptor (beta chain) sequence with its context. The assay was immunoSEQ multiplex PCR, and TCRdb's table has in-frame clones only and misses some. This sample yields about 50,000 clones, of which approximately 94% are seen a single time; approximately 0.35% belongs to the top ten. The source of the sample is a study of T cell changes during pregnancy in multiple sclerosis. With 6 bases clipped from V and 4 bases from J, the junction kept 10 bases outside the gene matches. Looked up from germline, CDR1 is MNHNS and CDR2 is SASEGT. The CDR3 totals 15 residues. V is TRBV6-1 and J is TRBJ1-1; 8 bases fit TRBD1. The specimen comprised CD4+ T cells from peripheral blood mononuclear cells, sampled before pregnancy. This TCR was sampled from a female donor with multiple sclerosis, enrolled in a pregnancy study. CDR3 in amino acids: CASRRTGTGTTEAFF. DNA of the CDR3: TGTGCCAGCAGACGGACAGGGACGGGAACCACTGAAGCTTTCTTT.